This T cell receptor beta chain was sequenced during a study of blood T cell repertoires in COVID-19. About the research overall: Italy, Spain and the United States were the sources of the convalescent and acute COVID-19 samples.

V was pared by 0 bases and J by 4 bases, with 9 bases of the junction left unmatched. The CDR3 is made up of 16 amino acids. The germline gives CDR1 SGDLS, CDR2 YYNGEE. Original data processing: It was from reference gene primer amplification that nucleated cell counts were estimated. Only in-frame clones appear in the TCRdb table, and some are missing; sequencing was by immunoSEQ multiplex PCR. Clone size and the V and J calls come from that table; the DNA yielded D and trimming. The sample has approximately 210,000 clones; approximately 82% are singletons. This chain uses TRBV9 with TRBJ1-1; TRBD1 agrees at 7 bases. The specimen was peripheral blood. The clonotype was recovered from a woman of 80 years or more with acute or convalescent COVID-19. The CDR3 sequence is CASSVATTGLSTEAFF. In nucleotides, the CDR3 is TGTGCCAGCAGCGTAGCTACGACAGGGTTGAGCACTGAAGCTTTCTTT.